This TCR beta chain is drawn from a study of a mutant IDH1 vaccine in newly diagnosed glioma. The wider study: There were about 62% males and around 38% females among treated patients, whose mean age was about 44 years. Patients had received radiotherapy, temozolomide, or both previously, most receiving both.

Germline V gene data show CDR1 as SGHNT and CDR2 as YYREEE (reference sequence). The V end lost 5 bases, the J end lost 5 bases, and 14 bases lay between the germline ends. The CDR3 consists of 13 residues. The time point: baseline, week 1 (first vaccination visit). Documented treatment: pre-vaccination baseline after standard-of-care therapy. Donor diagnoses consisted of new WHO grade 3 or 4 IDH1-mutant, ATRX-lost astrocytomas. Only in-frame clones appear in the TCRdb table, and some are missing; sequencing was by immunoSEQ multiplex PCR. The sample carries 75,000 to 100,000 clones, around 90% recorded once.

The clonotype originates from a woman in her forties or fifties with glioma. Sequencing used PBMCs, obtained from a glioma patient treated with radiotherapy, temozolomide or both. The J gene is TRBJ2-7, the V gene TRBV5-4; TRBD1 might be the D (5 bases). The CDR3 bases are TGTGCCAGCAGAACTGGACAAGCCGACGAGCAGTACTTC. It specifies CASRTGQADEQYF.